This is a list of T cell receptor beta chains from one sample in a study of T cell repertoires in cytomegalovirus infection. TCRdb used MiXCR to reprocess the reads, holding one entry per CDR3 protein. The sample includes about a million distinct CDR3 sequences, about a third of them seen just once. No antigen has been identified for these receptors. The specimen comprised cultured CD8+ T cells from PBMCs, sampled from culture after CMV antigen stimulation. These receptors originate from a human donor in good health (CMV status not recorded). Some clones in this sample may be carry-over from other donors' samples. The CDR3 runs from the conserved cysteine through the conserved F or W. A D gene is named only where the DNA matches it firmly. Clone sizes are given selectively: once, few, many, or a class where the clone is expanded.

abundance,v_gene,j_gene,d_gene,CDR3aa,CDR3nt
many,TRBV7-9,TRBJ2-1,-,CASSLVGALGNEQFF,TGTGCCAGCAGCTTAGTGGGGGCGCTGGGCAATGAGCAGTTCTTC
-,TRBV5-6,TRBJ1-6,-,CASSPAATDYNSPLHF,TGTGCCAGCAGCCCGGCCGCGACGGATTATAATTCACCCCTCCACTTT
-,TRBV19,TRBJ1-5,-,CASSISEVKPQHF,TGTGCCAGTAGTATAAGTGAGGTGAAGCCCCAGCATTTT
few,TRBV6-1,TRBJ1-3,TRBD1,CASSERDRHSGNTIYF,TGTGCCAGCAGTGAGCGGGACAGGCACTCTGGAAACACCATATATTTT
-,TRBV7-9,TRBJ2-1,-,CASSLDFKDDEQFF,TGTGCCAGCAGCTTAGATTTCAAGGACGATGAGCAGTTCTTC
-,TRBV5-1,TRBJ2-7,-,CASSQLGDEQYF,TGCGCCAGCAGCCAACTGGGCGACGAGCAGTACTTC
-,TRBV19,TRBJ2-3,-,CASSIVLVSTDTQYF,TGTGCCAGTAGTATTGTCCTAGTCAGCACAGATACGCAGTATTTT
many,TRBV27,TRBJ2-3,-,CASRKRPDTQYF,TGTGCCAGCAGAAAACGCCCCGATACGCAGTATTTT
few,TRBV7-6,TRBJ2-3,TRBD2,CASSLGSGGITDTQYF,TGTGCTAGCAGCTTAGGTAGCGGGGGAATCACAGATACGCAGTATTTT
-,TRBV6-2/TRBV6-3,TRBJ2-3,TRBD2,CASSYDLAGPITDTQYF,TGTGCCAGCAGTTACGATCTAGCGGGGCCTATCACAGATACGCAGTATTTT
-,TRBV20-1,TRBJ2-3,TRBD2,CSARGTSGGFYTDTQYF,TGCAGTGCTAGAGGGACTAGCGGGGGGTTCTATACAGATACGCAGTATTTT
-,TRBV12-5,TRBJ2-3,TRBD2,CASGGQSSGRTDTQYF,TGTGCTAGTGGTGGTCAGTCTAGCGGGCGCACAGATACGCAGTATTTT
many,TRBV7-2,TRBJ2-4,TRBD1,CASSLLWTGEGGWNIQYF,TGTGCCAGCAGCCTGCTCTGGACAGGGGAGGGTGGATGGAACATTCAGTACTTC
few,TRBV29-1,TRBJ2-6,-,CSVVLRRLLEAGANVLTF,TGCAGCGTTGTGTTGCGAAGGCTACTAGAGGCTGGGGCCAACGTCCTGACTTTC
-,TRBV7-6,TRBJ2-7,TRBD1,CASSEGQVLYF,TGTGCCAGCAGCGAAGGACAGGTGTTGTACTTC
-,TRBV24-1,TRBJ2-2,TRBD2,CATSPAGGSNTGELFF,TGTGCCACCAGCCCGGCGGGGGGATCGAACACCGGGGAGCTGTTTTTT
-,TRBV12-3/TRBV12-4,TRBJ2-3,-,CASSSKTTDTQYF,TGTGCCAGCAGTTCTAAGACCACAGATACGCAGTATTTT
-,TRBV15,TRBJ2-7,TRBD1,CATSREGTATYEQYF,TGTGCCACCAGCAGAGAGGGGACAGCCACCTACGAGCAGTACTTC
few,TRBV7-9,TRBJ1-2,TRBD1,CASSPDRGSGDNYGYTF,TGTGCCAGCAGCCCCGACAGGGGTTCAGGTGATAACTATGGCTACACCTTC
few,TRBV7-4,TRBJ2-7,-,CASSPRTPREQYF,TGTGCCAGCAGCCCCCGGACCCCCCGGGAGCAGTACTTC
few,TRBV27,TRBJ2-7,-,CASSSRDISYEQYF,TGTGCCAGCAGTTCGCGGGACATTTCCTACGAGCAGTACTTC
-,TRBV7-9,TRBJ2-1,TRBD1,CASSGGQGFYNEQFF,TGTGCCAGCAGCGGGGGACAGGGCTTCTACAATGAGCAGTTCTTC
many,TRBV7-6,TRBJ1-5,TRBD1,CASSPPGQGVQPQHF,TGTGCCAGCAGCCCTCCGGGACAGGGGGTTCAGCCCCAGCATTTT
few,TRBV20-1,TRBJ1-4,-,CSARDDGVGRNEKLFF,TGCAGTGCTAGAGACGACGGGGTGGGGAGGAATGAAAAACTGTTTTTT
-,TRBV6-5,TRBJ1-4,-,CASSYYGPAEKLFF,TGTGCCAGCAGTTACTACGGACCTGCAGAAAAACTGTTTTTT
few,TRBV27,TRBJ2-2,-,CASTQRFGRGMLFF,TGTGCCAGCACCCAGAGGTTCGGGCGAGGGATGCTGTTTTTT
few,TRBV4-1,TRBJ2-1,-,CASSQVGGLGEQFF,TGCGCCAGCAGCCAAGTTGGGGGTTTAGGTGAGCAGTTCTTC
-,TRBV5-1,TRBJ1-2,-,CASSFASGTVYGYTF,TGCGCCAGCAGCTTTGCGTCCGGGACGGTCTATGGCTACACCTTC
few,TRBV19,TRBJ2-7,-,CASKTGGHEQYF,TGTGCCAGTAAGACGGGGGGCCACGAGCAGTACTTC
-,TRBV10-3,TRBJ2-1,TRBD2,CAIGGGNYNEQFF,TGTGCCATCGGCGGGGGAAACTACAATGAGCAGTTCTTC
-,TRBV10-3,TRBJ1-1,-,CAIMASTTEAFF,TGTGCCATCATGGCCAGTACCACTGAAGCTTTCTTT
-,TRBV13,TRBJ2-1,-,CASSFPGETEQFF,TGTGCCAGCAGTTTCCCAGGGGAAACTGAGCAGTTCTTC
many,TRBV27,TRBJ1-2,TRBD1,CASSLSRTGWYYGYTF,TGTGCCAGCAGTTTATCCCGGACAGGGTGGTACTATGGCTACACCTTC
-,TRBV10-3,TRBJ2-1,TRBD2,CAVGLAGESSYNEQFF,TGTGCCGTGGGACTAGCGGGGGAGAGCTCCTACAATGAGCAGTTCTTC
-,TRBV2,TRBJ2-4,-,CASGRVWNIQYF,TGTGCCAGCGGCAGGGTATGGAACATTCAGTACTTC
-,TRBV12-3/TRBV12-4,TRBJ2-2,TRBD2,CASSLSGGLAGELFF,TGTGCCAGCAGCCTTAGCGGGGGCCTTGCCGGGGAGCTGTTTTTT
few,TRBV9,TRBJ2-1,-,CASSVSYEQFF,TGTGCCAGCAGCGTAAGCTATGAGCAGTTCTTC
-,TRBV15,TRBJ2-6,-,CATSVSLSGANVLTF,TGTGCCACCAGCGTAAGCCTCTCTGGGGCCAACGTCCTGACTTTC
-,TRBV29-1,TRBJ2-2,-,CSVVGDTGELFF,TGCAGCGTTGTGGGGGATACCGGGGAGCTGTTTTTT
-,TRBV24-1,TRBJ2-1,-,CASSDGHNEQFF,TGTGCCTCCTCGGACGGCCACAATGAGCAGTTCTTC
few,TRBV19,TRBJ1-1,-,CASSIRTERMNTEAFF,TGTGCCAGTAGTATCCGGACGGAACGTATGAACACTGAAGCTTTCTTT
few,TRBV12-3/TRBV12-4,TRBJ1-5,TRBD1,CASSLARGFRSNQPQHF,TGTGCCAGCAGTTTAGCCAGGGGGTTTAGGAGCAATCAGCCCCAGCATTTT
few,TRBV27,TRBJ2-6,-,CASSSRPSTGANVLTF,TGTGCCAGCAGCTCCCGACCTTCGACTGGGGCCAACGTCCTGACTTTC
few,TRBV7-9,TRBJ1-5,-,CASSPGGTENQPQHF,TGTGCCAGCAGCCCGGGAGGAACAGAAAATCAGCCCCAGCATTTT
-,TRBV3-1,TRBJ2-1,TRBD1,CASSQVNPAGQGFLRYNEQFF,TGTGCCAGCAGCCAAGTAAACCCCGCGGGACAGGGGTTCCTGCGATACAATGAGCAGTTCTTC
many,TRBV28,TRBJ2-5,TRBD1,CASSQFRDRKETQYF,TGTGCCAGCAGCCAGTTCCGGGACAGAAAAGAGACCCAGTACTTC
-,TRBV5-1,TRBJ2-1,TRBD2,CASSPWVVAGGNEQFF,TGCGCCAGCAGCCCTTGGGTTGTAGCGGGGGGGAATGAGCAGTTCTTC
-,TRBV7-3,TRBJ2-5,TRBD1,CASSTDRALVTQYF,TGTGCCAGCAGCACGGACAGGGCTCTGGTGACCCAGTACTTC
few,TRBV9,TRBJ2-7,-,CASSKRQEAYEQYF,TGTGCCAGCAGTAAGAGACAGGAAGCCTACGAGCAGTACTTC
few,TRBV15,TRBJ2-1,-,CATSRGIWESSYNEQFF,TGTGCCACCAGCAGAGGGATTTGGGAAAGCTCCTACAATGAGCAGTTCTTC
-,TRBV28,TRBJ2-7,TRBD1,CASKQTGGYEQYF,TGTGCCAGCAAACAGACAGGGGGTTACGAGCAGTACTTC
few,TRBV2,TRBJ2-1,TRBD2,CASSGWGGFHNEQFF,TGTGCCAGCAGTGGGTGGGGGGGATTCCACAATGAGCAGTTCTTC
-,TRBV29-1,TRBJ2-3,-,CSVHGWDTDTQYF,TGCAGCGTGCACGGGTGGGACACAGATACGCAGTATTTT
-,TRBV10-3,TRBJ2-2,-,CAISGRGPNAGELFF,TGTGCCATCAGTGGTCGCGGTCCTAATGCGGGGGAGCTGTTTTTT